This TCR beta chain was sequenced for a study of glioma-infiltrating T cells after dendritic cell vaccination (dated by TCRdb to the mid-2010s). Looking at the study overall: A cohort of roughly 15 glioblastoma patients from Phase I and II dendritic cell vaccination trials was included, of whom 9 were newly diagnosed and 6 had recurrent disease. Between about 2002 and 2012, patients were given autologous tumor lysate-pulsed dendritic cell vaccination. In glioblastoma patients vaccinated with dendritic cells, deep sequencing of TCR beta CDR3 regions served to measure the amount of tumor-infiltrating lymphocytes and to compare repertoires between tumor and blood. Survival after dendritic cell vaccination was correlated with TCR sequencing metrics, such as TIL content and the overlap between tumor and blood repertoires. To make the vaccine, monocyte-derived dendritic cells were cultured for under eight days with IL-4 and GM-CSF and then pulsed overnight with autologous tumor lysate. Each patient got three intradermal injections of the dendritic cell vaccine, spaced at biweekly intervals, in the arm below the axilla. The paper's findings and limits, for the study overall: TCR clonality showed no direct relationship with survival, which suggests that a diverse polyclonal response may be important. Higher estimated pretreatment TIL content predicted longer time to progression and overall survival after dendritic cell vaccination. The response model built on TCR overlap across three groups was characterized as speculative, with prospective validation still needed. The cohort was small and heterogeneous, only a few patients had full blood and tumor sets, and even fewer had initial-recurrent tumor pairs.

Notes on this clone: Its antigen specificity is not known. No quality values exist for individual bases; no much larger clone is one base distant.

TCRB CDR3 regions were amplified from about 2 ug genomic DNA, or all available DNA if less, using the immunoSEQ assay. The multiplex PCR relied on 60 forward primers for TCR V beta segments and 13 reverse primers for J beta segments. To estimate the number of reads per starting template, synthetic control templates were added to each sample at limiting dilution. Sequencing produced 87 bp reads on the Illumina HiSeq System. From the authors' description of their analysis: PCR and sequencing errors were removed by a nearest neighbor algorithm that merged closely related sequences. TCR overlap was measured as the percentage of unique tumor TCR beta sequences that were also present in the peripheral blood of the same patient. The clones in this table, taken by TCRdb from immuneACCESS, are in-frame only. Not every clone is retained; where verified, under half of the shortfall comes from an unresolved V gene, and the cause of the rest is unknown. That table is the source of V, J and clone size, and D and trimming were worked out from the DNA. This sample holds about 99,000 clones; around 81% were observed only once. Approximately 12% of the sample rests with the top ten.

Patients were selected on the basis of adequate residual fresh-frozen tumor tissue and more than two years of available survival data. An isocitrate dehydrogenase mutation was not carried by any of the glioblastoma patients, although molecular status was otherwise variable. PBMC were collected before vaccination, two weeks after the third vaccination, and at tumor progression when it occurred. The Qiagen DNeasy Blood extraction Kit was used for extraction of genomic DNA. V is cut by 3 bases and J by 1 base, and the space between the germline ends is 13 bases. Based on the germline V gene, the CDR1 and CDR2 sequences are SGHRS and YFSETQ. The CDR3 starts with the cysteine, ends with the phenylalanine, and has 15 residues. Only the CDR3 part of the read is kept: 45 bases, read in frame from the first base.

The TCR was taken from a human donor with glioblastoma. The sequences come from blood, collected before dendritic cell vaccination. The chain joins TRBV5-1 to TRBJ1-1; D gene: possibly TRBD1, on 5 matching bases. The nucleotide sequence is given as TGCGCCAGCAGCTGGACCGCGGGGACGAACACTGAAGCTTTCTTT. It codes for CASSWTAGTNTEAFF.